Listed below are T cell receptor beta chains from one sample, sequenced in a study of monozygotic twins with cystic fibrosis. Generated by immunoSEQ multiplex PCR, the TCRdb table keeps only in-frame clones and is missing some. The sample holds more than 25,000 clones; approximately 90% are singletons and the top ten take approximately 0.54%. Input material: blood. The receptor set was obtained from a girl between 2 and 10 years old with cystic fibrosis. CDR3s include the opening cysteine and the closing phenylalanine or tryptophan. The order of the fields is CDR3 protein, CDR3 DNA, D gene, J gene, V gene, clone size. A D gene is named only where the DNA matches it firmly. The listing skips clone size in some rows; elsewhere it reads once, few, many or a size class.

CDR3aa: CASSPRLAGYTGELFF
CDR3nt: TGTGCCAGCTCACCACGGCTAGCGGGGTACACCGGGGAGCTGTTTTTT
d_gene: TRBD2
j_gene: TRBJ2-2
v_gene: TRBV18
abundance: NA

CDR3aa: CASSLAYRGANYGYTF
CDR3nt: TGCGCCAGCAGCTTGGCCTATAGGGGAGCTAACTATGGCTACACCTTC
d_gene: NA
j_gene: TRBJ1-2
v_gene: TRBV5-1
abundance: NA

CDR3aa: CASTHYNEQFF
CDR3nt: TGTGCCAGCACCCACTACAATGAGCAGTTCTTC
d_gene: NA
j_gene: TRBJ2-1
v_gene: TRBV27
abundance: NA

CDR3aa: CASSQWTGATNEKLFF
CDR3nt: TGCGCCAGCAGCCAATGGACGGGAGCAACTAATGAAAAACTGTTTTTT
d_gene: NA
j_gene: TRBJ1-4
v_gene: TRBV4-1
abundance: NA

CDR3aa: CASSLVLGGVNQPQHF
CDR3nt: TGTGCCAGCAGCTTAGTTTTGGGGGGTGTCAATCAGCCCCAGCATTTT
d_gene: NA
j_gene: TRBJ1-5
v_gene: TRBV7-8
abundance: NA

CDR3aa: CASSLAGLNTEAFF
CDR3nt: TGTGCCAGCAGCTTAGCAGGGTTGAACACTGAAGCTTTCTTT
d_gene: NA
j_gene: TRBJ1-1
v_gene: TRBV7-6
abundance: NA

CDR3aa: CASSPVVAGGGDTQYF
CDR3nt: TGCGCCAGCAGTCCCGTCGTAGCGGGGGGAGGAGATACGCAGTATTTT
d_gene: TRBD2
j_gene: TRBJ2-3
v_gene: TRBV5-1
abundance: NA

CDR3aa: CASSSGYYGYTF
CDR3nt: TGTGCCAGCAGTTCCGGGTACTATGGCTACACCTTC
d_gene: NA
j_gene: TRBJ1-2
v_gene: TRBV27
abundance: once

CDR3aa: CASSDRGVQFTYNSPLHF
CDR3nt: TGTGCCAGCAGTGACAGGGGGGTCCAATTTACCTATAATTCACCCCTCCACTTT
d_gene: TRBD1
j_gene: TRBJ1-6
v_gene: TRBV6-1
abundance: once

CDR3aa: CSVEAGYTF
CDR3nt: TGCAGCGTTGAGGCTGGCTACACCTTC
d_gene: NA
j_gene: TRBJ1-2
v_gene: TRBV29-1
abundance: NA

CDR3aa: CASTGGSPSLLYNSPLHF
CDR3nt: TGTGCCAGTACCGGCGGCTCCCCATCCCTTCTATATAATTCACCCCTCCACTTT
d_gene: NA
j_gene: TRBJ1-6
v_gene: TRBV19
abundance: NA

CDR3aa: CASSPGGLGQPQHF
CDR3nt: TGTGCCAGCAGCCCGGGAGGGTTAGGTCAGCCCCAGCATTTT
d_gene: NA
j_gene: TRBJ1-5
v_gene: TRBV7-2
abundance: NA

CDR3aa: CASSQEIYGNSPLHF
CDR3nt: TGCGCCAGCAGCCAAGAAATCTACGGTAATTCACCCCTCCACTTT
d_gene: NA
j_gene: TRBJ1-6
v_gene: TRBV4-1
abundance: NA

CDR3aa: CASSLTGDTDTQYF
CDR3nt: TGTGCCAGCAGCTTGACAGGAGACACAGATACGCAGTATTTT
d_gene: NA
j_gene: TRBJ2-3
v_gene: TRBV5-6
abundance: NA

CDR3aa: CASSIDPPGQGRVPEAFF
CDR3nt: TGTGCCAGTAGTATAGACCCGCCGGGACAGGGGCGCGTTCCTGAAGCTTTCTTT
d_gene: TRBD1
j_gene: TRBJ1-1
v_gene: TRBV19
abundance: once